The source of this TCR beta chain is a study of cytomegalovirus exposure and HLA in healthy donors. As to this clone: Its cognate antigen is unknown. One junction end disagrees with the germline gene, perhaps due to a read error.

Study results and caveats: One cluster of highly shared sequence variants probably arose as a sequencing artifact.

Nominally healthy donors provided the samples, though records likely missed some immune exposures. The PCR employed 60 Vbeta primers together with 13 Jbeta primers. The method was immunoSEQ multiplex PCR; TCRdb's version includes in-frame clones alone and lacks a portion of them. The repertoire holds around 92,000 clones, with around 81% as singletons. CDR1 SGHRS and CDR2 YFSETQ come from the germline V gene. The CDR3 length is 17 residues. This TCR derives from a female donor in good health and CMV-seropositive. The gene calls are TRBV5-1 and TRBJ2-3; 11 positions match TRBD2. Sequencing was done on a sample of PBMCs. CDR3 DNA: TGCGCCAGCAGTTTGGTCTTAGCGGGGGGGGTCACAGATACGCAGTATTTT. The encoded protein is CASSLVLAGGVTDTQYF.